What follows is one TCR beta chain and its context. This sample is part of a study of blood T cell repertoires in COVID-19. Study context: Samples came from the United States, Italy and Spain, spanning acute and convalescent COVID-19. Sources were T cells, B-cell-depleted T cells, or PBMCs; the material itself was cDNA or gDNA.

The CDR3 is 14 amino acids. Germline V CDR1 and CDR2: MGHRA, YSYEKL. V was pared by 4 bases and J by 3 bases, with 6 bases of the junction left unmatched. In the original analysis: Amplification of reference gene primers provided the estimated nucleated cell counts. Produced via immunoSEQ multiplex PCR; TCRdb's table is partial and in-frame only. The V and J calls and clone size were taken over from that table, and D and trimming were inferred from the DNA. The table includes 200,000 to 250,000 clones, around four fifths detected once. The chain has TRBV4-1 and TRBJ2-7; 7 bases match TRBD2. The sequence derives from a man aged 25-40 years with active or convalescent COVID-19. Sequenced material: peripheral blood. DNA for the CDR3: TGCGCCAGCAGCCTTAGTTCGGGGGGCTACGAGCAGTACTTC. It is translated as CASSLSSGGYEQYF.